These T cell receptor beta chains were read from a single sample in a study of T cell responses to AZD1222 COVID-19 vaccine. Assay used: immunoSEQ multiplex PCR; TCRdb lists only in-frame clones, some missing. The top ten clones hold roughly 2.3% of a sample with some 89,000 clones, around 90% of them seen once. This material consisted of peripheral blood, taken on day 0 of AZD1222 vaccination. The receptors were gathered from an adult in good health. CDR3s include the opening cysteine and the closing phenylalanine or tryptophan. The D gene is left open where the match is weak. Size tells how often a clone was seen (once, few, many) or the class of an expanded clone, and some rows leave it out.

cdr3_length	d_call	clone_size	v_call	j_call	cdr3_nt	cdr3_aa
14	TRBD1	NA	TRBV2	TRBJ2-3	TGTGCCAGCAGCCCCGAACTAACAGGGGCCTTAACCTATTTT	CASSPELTGALTYF
13	NA	NA	TRBV29-1	TRBJ1-2	TGCAGCGTCCAGGGGTGGGCTAACTATGGCTACACCTTC	CSVQGWANYGYTF
13	NA	medium-sized	TRBV15	TRBJ2-7	TGTGCCACCAGCAGAACAGGGACCTACGAGCAGTACTTC	CATSRTGTYEQYF
16	NA	NA	TRBV7-2	TRBJ1-3	TGTGCCAGCAGCATGGCGGGCTACAGCTCTGGAAACACCATATATTTT	CASSMAGYSSGNTIYF
14	NA	NA	TRBV18	TRBJ1-1	TGTGCCAGCTCACCCTCTGGGGGTGGAGCTGAAGCTTTCTTT	CASSPSGGGAEAFF
16	TRBD1	once	TRBV18	TRBJ2-2	TGTGCCAGCTCACCGATATGGACAGGGGGCTCCGGGGAGCTGTTTTTT	CASSPIWTGGSGELFF
14	TRBD1	NA	TRBV3-1/TRBV3-2	TRBJ1-2	TGTGCCAGCAGCCCCGGGACAGGGATCCGTGGCTACACCTTC	CASSPGTGIRGYTF
15	TRBD2	NA	TRBV10-1	TRBJ2-3	TGCGCCAGCAGTGAAGGCAGGGACTACACAGATACGCAGTATTTT	CASSEGRDYTDTQYF
14	NA	NA	TRBV2	TRBJ1-1	TGTGCCAGCCTATCACAGGGAGTTCGGACTGAAGCTTTCTTT	CASLSQGVRTEAFF
15	NA	NA	TRBV5-8	TRBJ1-3	TGTGCCAGCAGCTTCGCGGGATACTCTGGAAACACCATATATTTT	CASSFAGYSGNTIYF
16	TRBD1	NA	TRBV27	TRBJ1-4	TGTGCCAGCAGCCTGGGACAGGGAGTCCCTAATGAAAAACTGTTTTTT	CASSLGQGVPNEKLFF
16	NA	NA	TRBV7-8	TRBJ2-7	TGTGCCAGCAGCTTAGGAGGGCGGGGATTCTCCTACGAGCAGTACTTC	CASSLGGRGFSYEQYF
16	NA	NA	TRBV7-8	TRBJ1-6	TGTGCCAGCAGCCGCCCGCAGGGCTCCTATAATTCACCCCTCCACTTT	CASSRPQGSYNSPLHF
15	NA	NA	TRBV12-5	TRBJ1-1	TGTGCTAGTGGTTTGGCCCCCCCGGGGAACACTGAAGCTTTCTTT	CASGLAPPGNTEAFF
12	NA	NA	TRBV21-1	TRBJ2-7	TGTGCCAGCAGCAGAACACACCACGAGCAGTACTTC	CASSRTHHEQYF
15	NA	NA	TRBV7-9	TRBJ1-6	TGTGCCAGCAGCTTAGTGGGGACCGGGAATTCACCCCTCCACTTT	CASSLVGTGNSPLHF
12	NA	NA	TRBV12-3/TRBV12-4	TRBJ1-5	TGTGCCAGCAGGGGGAGCAATCAGCCCCAGCATTTT	CASRGSNQPQHF
15	TRBD1	NA	TRBV6-5	TRBJ2-3	TGTGCCAGCAAGGTGGGACAGGTCCTATCAGATACGCAGTATTTT	CASKVGQVLSDTQYF
14	NA	once	TRBV7-6	TRBJ1-2	TGTGCCAGCAGCCAAGGTAGAGAGAACTATGGCTACACCTTC	CASSQGRENYGYTF
13	NA	once	TRBV13	TRBJ1-6	TGTGCCAGCAGCTTTAGGGGGAATTCACCCCTCCACTTT	CASSFRGNSPLHF
15	NA	NA	TRBV2	TRBJ2-7	TGTGCCAGCAGTGAAGGTCGTCAGGGAGGATACGAGCAGTACTTC	CASSEGRQGGYEQYF
16	TRBD2	NA	TRBV28	TRBJ2-2	TGTGCCAGCAGTTTAGCCGGGGGGGGCCCCACCGGGGAGCTGTTTTTT	CASSLAGGGPTGELFF
14	NA	NA	TRBV18	TRBJ1-5	TGTGCCAGCTCACCGGTCCAGACCAATCAGCCCCAGCATTTT	CASSPVQTNQPQHF
15	NA	NA	TRBV4-1	TRBJ1-2	TGCGCCAGCAGCCAACCCCGGAGGGGGAACTATGGCTACACCTTC	CASSQPRRGNYGYTF
13	NA	NA	TRBV18	TRBJ2-2	TGTGCCAGCTCACCGAACTCGGACAGTGCGCTGTTTTTT	CASSPNSDSALFF
16	TRBD1	NA	TRBV4-2	TRBJ2-7	TGTGCCAGCAGCCAAGGGACAGGGAGACGAAGCTACGAGCAGTACTTC	CASSQGTGRRSYEQYF
14	NA	once	TRBV5-1	TRBJ2-2	TGCGCCAGCAGCTTGGTACCTGGCACCGGGGAGCTGTTTTTT	CASSLVPGTGELFF
12	NA	NA	TRBV5-4	TRBJ2-1	TGTGCCAGCAGCTTCCACACCAATGAGCAGTTCTTC	CASSFHTNEQFF
16	NA	NA	TRBV18	TRBJ1-2	TGTGCCAGCTCACTAGACCTGGTCGTAGCTAACTATGGCTACACCTTC	CASSLDLVVANYGYTF
11	NA	NA	TRBV9	TRBJ1-2	TGTGCCAGCAGCGCCAGGGATGGCTACACCTTC	CASSARDGYTF
15	NA	NA	TRBV5-8	TRBJ1-2	TGTGCCAGCAGCTTGGGTCTTAGCAGGGACTATGGCTACACCTTC	CASSLGLSRDYGYTF
15	NA	NA	TRBV15	TRBJ2-5	TGTGCCACCAGCAGTTCCCTTACTAGGGGGGAGACCCAGTACTTC	CATSSSLTRGETQYF
14	NA	NA	TRBV2	TRBJ1-1	TGTGCCAGCAGTGGACAGGCGGGCGTGGGGTTCGCTTTCTTT	CASSGQAGVGFAFF
15	NA	NA	TRBV9	TRBJ1-6	TGTGCCAGCAGCCCGAGCCTGGGATATAATTCACCCCTCCACTTT	CASSPSLGYNSPLHF
13	NA	NA	TRBV5-1	TRBJ1-1	TGCGCCAGCAGCCCCTCCATGAACACTGAAGCTTTCTTT	CASSPSMNTEAFF
15	NA	NA	TRBV6-5	TRBJ2-7	TGTGCCAGCAGGGTCACAGGGAGGTCCGGCTACGAGCAGTACTTC	CASRVTGRSGYEQYF
16	NA	NA	TRBV7-6	TRBJ2-1	TGTGCCAGCAGCTCCTCCCTGGGGGGAGGTTACAATGAGCAGTTCTTC	CASSSSLGGGYNEQFF
15	TRBD1	NA	TRBV5-8	TRBJ2-1	TGTGCCAGCAGCCTGGGGACAGGGACCTACAATGAGCAGTTCTTC	CASSLGTGTYNEQFF
14	NA	NA	TRBV20-1	TRBJ2-7	TGCAGTGCTAGTGGAGGAGGGGTTTCCTACGAGCAGTACTTC	CSASGGGVSYEQYF
12	NA	NA	TRBV21-1	TRBJ2-3	TGTGCCAGCAGCAAGGGGGGTCTATCGGGCCCATTT	CASSKGGLSGPF
15	NA	NA	TRBV1	TRBJ2-7	TGCACCAGCAGCCGCGGCGGGAGGTTAACCTACGAGCAGTACTTC	CTSSRGGRLTYEQYF
15	TRBD2	NA	TRBV5-1	TRBJ2-7	TGCGCCAGCAGCGCCGTAGCGGGAGGGCCATCTGAGCAGTACTTC	CASSAVAGGPSEQYF
12	NA	NA	TRBV28	TRBJ2-2	TGTGCCCTTACGGGGAACACCGGGGAGCTGTTTTTT	CALTGNTGELFF
15	TRBD1	NA	TRBV2	TRBJ1-4	TGTGCCAGCACCCGACAGGGGTCAACTAATGAAAAACTGTTTTTT	CASTRQGSTNEKLFF
13	NA	few	TRBV6-2/TRBV6-3	TRBJ1-2	TGTGCCAGCAGCTTACACACTAACTATGGCTACACCTTC	CASSLHTNYGYTF
14	NA	NA	TRBV3-1/TRBV3-2	TRBJ1-2	TGTGCCAGCAGCCTTACTACGGGGGACGGGAGCTACACCTTC	CASSLTTGDGSYTF